This TCR beta chain was retrieved from a study of blood T cell repertoires in COVID-19. About the study: COVID-19 samples from acute and convalescent phases originated in the United States, Italy and Spain. Nucleic acid was either cDNA or gDNA, and it came from T cells, B-cell-depleted T cells, or PBMCs.

The CDR3 totals 13 residues. Trimming at V came to 0 bases and at J to 4 bases, leaving 1 base not matched to a gene. The germline CDR1 and CDR2 sequences are SGHRS and YFSETQ. In the original workflow: It was from reference gene primer amplification that nucleated cell counts were estimated. Repertoires were generated with immunoSEQ multiplex PCR, while TCRdb's copy carries only in-frame clones and drops some. Clone size and the V and J calls come from that table; the DNA yielded D and trimming. The sample has around 59,000 clones, 75% to 85% seen once. The chain has TRBV5-1 and TRBJ2-7, with TRBD1 matching 7 bases. The sequence was collected from a man in his 60s with acute or convalescent COVID-19. Sequenced material: peripheral blood. In DNA, the CDR3 is TGCGCCAGCAGCTTGGTACAGGGGTACGAGCAGTACTTC. Its protein product is CASSLVQGYEQYF.